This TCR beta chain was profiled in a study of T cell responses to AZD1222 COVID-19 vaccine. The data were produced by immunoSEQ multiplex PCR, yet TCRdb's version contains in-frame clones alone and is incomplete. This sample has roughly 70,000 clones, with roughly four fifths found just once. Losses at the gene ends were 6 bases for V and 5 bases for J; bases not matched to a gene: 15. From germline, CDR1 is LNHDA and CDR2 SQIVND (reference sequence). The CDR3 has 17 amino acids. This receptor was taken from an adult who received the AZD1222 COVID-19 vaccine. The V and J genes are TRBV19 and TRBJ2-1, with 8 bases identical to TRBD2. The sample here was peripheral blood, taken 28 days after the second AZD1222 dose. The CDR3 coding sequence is TGTGCCAGTAGCTCTATGACCGGGACTAGGGGGGACAATGAGCAGTTCTTC. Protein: CASSSMTGTRGDNEQFF. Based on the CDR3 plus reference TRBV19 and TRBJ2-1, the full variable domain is DGGITQSPKYLFRKEGQNVTLSCEQNLNHDAMYWYRQDPGQGLRLIYYSQIVNDFQKGDIAEGYSVSREKKESFPLTVTSAQKNPTAFYLCASSSMTGTRGDNEQFFGPGTRLTVL.